Listed here are 11 T cell receptor beta chains from one sample, sequenced in a study of beta chain features in type 1 diabetes. Their target antigens are unknown. Expressed TCRB transcripts were sequenced, since all the RNA that had been isolated was reverse transcribed. TCRdb keeps only in-frame clones here, not all; method: immunoSEQ multiplex PCR. The sample lists 280,000 or so clones, over 14% occurring once. Whole-study results and caveats: The study found moderately but significantly shorter TCRB CDR3s in all four CD4+ subsets of Type 1 diabetes patients.

Material: naive CD4+ T cells from blood. All receptors derive from a man younger than 30 with type 1 diabetes.

In its sample, this clone was seen a few times. This sequence joins TRBV7-2 and TRBJ2-1, with 9 positions matching TRBD2. Germline-derived CDR1 and CDR2 are SGHTA and FQGNSA. The CDR3 consists of 15 residues. V trimming: 3 bases; J trimming: 8 bases; junction bases outside the gene matches: 8. The CDR3 here is CASSLGSSGMYEQFF. DNA of the CDR3: TGTGCCAGCAGCTTGGGTTCTAGCGGGATGTATGAGCAGTTCTTC.

The rearrangement links TRBV5-1 to TRBJ2-7; 11 nucleotides agree with TRBD1. There are 14 residues in the CDR3. Unmatched junction bases numbered 3, after V lost 4 bases and J lost 3 bases. Per the germline V gene, CDR1 is SGHRS and CDR2 is YFSETQ. The CDR3 spells CASSPDRGHYEQYF. For the CDR3, the DNA is TGCGCCAGCAGCCCGGACAGGGGGCACTACGAGCAGTACTTC.

This chain's CDR3 is CASSVEVYNEQFF. DNA for the CDR3: TGTGCCAGCAGCGTGGAGGTCTACAATGAGCAGTTCTTC. The chain couples TRBV9 to TRBJ2-1; maybe TRBD2 (5 bases). Deletions cut 2 bases from V and 3 bases from J, with 6 bases between. CDR1 SGDLS and CDR2 YYNGEE come from the germline V gene. The CDR3 length is 13 residues.

This clone has only a few counts. V gene TRBV7-6 combines with J gene TRBJ1-2; weak D call: TRBD1 (5 bases). The ends were cut back, 5 bases at V and 6 bases at J, with 16 bases in the middle. The CDR3 spans 14 residues. Germline V CDR1 and CDR2: SGHVS, FNYEAQ. CDR3 in DNA: TGTGCCAGCAGCCCCGTTAACCAGGGTGATGGCTACACCTTC. Translation: CASSPVNQGDGYTF.

The chain has TRBV7-9 and TRBJ1-5; weak D call: TRBD1 (6 bases). The CDR3 is made up of 13 amino acids. V was shortened by 1 base and J by 6 bases, with 7 bases between the two germline ends. Per the germline V gene, CDR1 is SEHNR and CDR2 is FQNEAQ (reference sequence). CDR3 sequence (DNA): TGTGCCAGCAGCTTAGAGACAGGTCAGCCCCAGCATTTT. Translation gives CASSLETGQPQHF.

V and J are TRBV29-1 and TRBJ2-5, with a possible D match to TRBD2 (6 bases). This CDR3 has 13 amino acids. Between the trimmed V and J ends, which lost 7 bases and 7 bases, there was a span of 19 bases. The germline V gene encodes CDR1 SQVTM and CDR2 ANQGSEA. This CDR3 reads CSAWGAGLGTQYF. Written as DNA, the CDR3 is TGCAGCGCTTGGGGTGCGGGATTGGGGACCCAGTACTTC.

The chain has TRBV5-1 and TRBJ2-5, with 7 bases matching TRBD1. The germline V gene encodes CDR1 SGHRS and CDR2 YFSETQ. V trimming: 4 bases; J trimming: 0 bases; junction bases outside the gene matches: 6. The CDR3 is 15 amino acids. The DNA of the CDR3 is TGCGCCAGCAGCCCCCTGACAGGGAACCAAGAGACCCAGTACTTC. Its protein product is CASSPLTGNQETQYF.

This clone was observed a handful of times. The DNA for the CDR3 is TGTGCCAGCTCACCGGAGGCGACCTATGGCTACACCTTC. This translates into CASSPEATYGYTF. The chain recombines TRBV18 with TRBJ1-2; no clear D. Germline V gene sequence: CDR1 KGHSH, CDR2 LQKENI. The CDR3 covers 13 residues. V was pared by 3 bases and J by 4 bases, with 9 bases between. The full variable domain, in which reference TRBV18 and TRBJ1-2 provide the parts outside the CDR3, is NAGVMQNPRHLVRRRGQEARLRCSPMKGHSHVYWYRQLPEEGLKFMVYLQKENIIDESGMPKERFSAEFPKEGPSILRIQQVVRGDSAAYFCASSPEATYGYTFGSGTRLTVV.

This clone was recorded a few times. The genes are TRBV6-5 and TRBJ2-5; TRBD1 is a possible D gene (6 bases). V dropped 5 bases and J dropped 2 bases, with 12 bases sitting between them. The length of the CDR3 is 14 residues. Germline V gene sequence: CDR1 MNHEY, CDR2 SVGAGI. CDR3 protein: CASSRTVLQETQYF. CDR3 bases: TGTGCCAGCAGTCGGACAGTGTTACAAGAGACCCAGTACTTC.

There are a few counts of this clone. This chain uses TRBV30 with TRBJ2-2, with a weak D call TRBD2 (6 bases). Germline lookup yields CDR1 GTSNPN and CDR2 SVGIG (reference sequence). V was shortened by 3 bases and J by 9 bases, with 8 bases between the two germline ends. This CDR3 region has 11 residues. CDR3 region: CAWSGGWELFF. In DNA, the CDR3 is TGTGCCTGGAGCGGAGGGTGGGAGCTGTTTTTT.

V gene TRBV2 combines with J gene TRBJ2-7; 10 nucleotides agree with TRBD1. The germline CDR1 and CDR2 sequences are SNHLY and FYNNEI. Trimming removed 7 bases from V and 3 bases from J; junction bases left unmatched: 9. This CDR3 is 15 amino acids long. CDR3 sequence: CASKEGQGTFYEQYF. The CDR3 region has the DNA TGTGCCAGCAAGGAGGGACAGGGGACTTTCTACGAGCAGTACTTC.